A single TCR beta chain is shown here with its context. As yet, its antigen is unknown. The sample is drawn from a study of blood T cells in healthy people across ages. The study, taken as a whole, reports: Aged donors had fewer naive CD4+ cells and lower diversity than long-lived donors.

CDR1 and CDR2 from the germline V gene are SGHAT and FQDESV (reference sequence). CDR3 size: 16 residues. The ends were cut back, 1 base at V and 4 bases at J, with 15 bases in the middle. The use of a sample-barcoded 5' primer and a J-beta primer mix characterized a second PCR of roughly 7 to 12 cycles. Each TCR beta cDNA got a 12-nucleotide random molecular identifier. From the 5' RACE reads, TCRdb called clonotypes with MiXCR, one entry per CDR3 protein. The table has 800,000 or so distinct CDR3 sequences, about 62% seen once. This receptor was taken from a man in his thirties or forties in good health. The sample comprised blood. This chain uses TRBV11-1 with TRBJ2-3; TRBD1 might be the D (6 bases). The DNA of the CDR3 is TGTGCCAGCAGCTTAGTAGCCGGAAGGGGGTCAGATACGCAGTATTTT. Translated: CASSLVAGRGSDTQYF.